Below, 21 T cell receptor beta chains from the same sample are listed, as sequenced in a study of OX40 agonist ivuxolimab in advanced cancers. This table comes from immunoSEQ multiplex PCR, and its TCRdb copy is limited to in-frame clones, with some not included. The sample carries 55,000 to 70,000 clones, approximately 80% recorded once. This specimen was CD4+ or CD8+ T cells sorted from blood, taken in a trial of the OX40 agonist ivuxolimab. These receptors all come from an adult with an advanced solid tumor such as melanoma, head and neck, liver or kidney cancer.

In DNA, the CDR3 is TGTGCCAGCAGCTTGGGGGAGCGGGGAGATGAGCAGTTCTTC. Its translation: CASSLGERGDEQFF. J is TRBJ2-1 and V is TRBV7-9; TRBD2 matches at 7 bases. The CDR3 covers 14 residues. J gave up 8 bases and V 3 bases, and 7 bases lay outside the gene matches. CDR1 is SEHNR and CDR2 is FQNEAQ in the germline V gene (reference sequence). Looking up the rest from reference TRBV7-9 and TRBJ2-1 gives the full variable domain: DTGVSQNPRHKITKRGQNVTFRCDPISEHNRLYWYRQTLGQGPEFLTYFQNEAQLEKSRLLSDRFSAERPKGSFSTLEIQRTEQGDSAMYLCASSLGERGDEQFFGPGTRLTVL.

The chain has TRBV9 and TRBJ2-7; a weak D match, TRBD1 (5 bases). CDR1 and CDR2 (germline): SGDLS, YYNGEE. The CDR3 runs 14 residues. Trimming stripped 4 bases from V and 1 base from J, with 12 bases between. CDR3 bases: TGTGCCAGCAGCCCCCCAGGGAAATCCTACGAGCAGTACTTC. Translation gives CASSPPGKSYEQYF. Full variable domain (outside the CDR3, taken from reference TRBV9 and TRBJ2-7): DSGVTQTPKHLITATGQRVTLRCSPRSGDLSVYWYQQSLDQGLQFLIQYYNGEERAKGNILERFSAQQFPDLHSELNLSSLELGDSALYFCASSPPGKSYEQYFGPGTRLTVT.

This clone occurred once. The same CDR3 arises from other DNA sequences in this sample as well. The J gene is TRBJ2-7, the V gene TRBV29-1, with TRBD1 matching over 9 bases. In germline, CDR1 is SQVTM, CDR2 ANQGSEA. Trimming took 6 bases from V and 2 from J; bases not matched to a gene: 2. The CDR3 totals 12 residues. CDR3 region: CSVRQGAYEQYF. As DNA, the CDR3 is TGCAGCGTCAGACAGGGGGCCTACGAGCAGTACTTC.

The J gene is TRBJ1-6, the V gene TRBV28, with D possibly TRBD1 on 5 matching bases. V was cut by 5 bases and J by 6 bases, with 8 bases left in between. CDR1 is MDHEN and CDR2 is SYDVKM in the germline V gene. CDR3 length: 13 amino acids. CDR3 residues: CASSRDLNSPLHF. The CDR3 DNA is TGTGCCAGCAGTCGGGACCTTAATTCACCCCTCCACTTT.

The V gene is TRBV30, the J gene TRBJ2-6; D perhaps matches TRBD2 (5 bases). Germline V gene sequence: CDR1 GTSNPN, CDR2 SVGIG (reference sequence). V was shortened by 0 bases and J by 6 bases, with 6 bases between the two germline ends. The CDR3 runs to 13 residues. The CDR3 DNA is TGTGCCTGGAGTGTCGGGGAGGCCAACGTCCTGACTTTC. Translation: CAWSVGEANVLTF.

The chain uses TRBV5-1 and TRBJ2-1; D might be TRBD1 (5 bases). Germline V gene sequence: CDR1 SGHRS, CDR2 YFSETQ. V lost 0 bases to trimming and J lost 5 bases, with 9 bases between them. CDR3 size: 14 residues. CDR3: CASSLGGADNEQFF. CDR3 coding DNA: TGCGCCAGCAGCTTGGGTGGGGCGGACAATGAGCAGTTCTTC.

This clone was seen a handful of times. V usage is TRBV19 and J usage is TRBJ2-1; D remains ambiguous. Germline V CDR1 and CDR2: LNHDA, SQIVND (reference sequence). V lost 5 bases and J lost 6, with 11 bases in between. CDR3 length: 13 amino acids. CDR3 coding DNA: TGTGCCAGTAGTCTCCGGAGAGTCAATGAGCAGTTCTTC. The encoded protein is CASSLRRVNEQFF.

The chain is built from TRBV25-1 and TRBJ2-5; 9 nucleotides line up with TRBD1. From germline, CDR1 is MGHDK and CDR2 SYGVNS. The CDR3 has 17 residues. V shed 3 bases and J 2 bases; nucleotides not matched to a gene: 10. The CDR3 here is CASSERGQGKTQETQYF. The DNA for the CDR3 is TGTGCCAGCAGTGAGCGGGGACAGGGAAAAACGCAAGAGACCCAGTACTTC.

This clone was seen a few times. The rearrangement links TRBV6-5 to TRBJ2-1; 7 positions match TRBD1. The germline gives CDR1 MNHEY, CDR2 SVGAGI. V lost 6 bases to trimming and J lost 8 bases; unmatched junction nucleotides: 10. The CDR3 totals 14 residues. The CDR3 is CASREYEGAYEQFF. DNA of the CDR3: TGTGCCAGCAGGGAGTATGAGGGGGCATATGAGCAGTTCTTC.

This chain connects TRBV11-2 to TRBJ1-2; D is perhaps TRBD1 (6 bases). Trimming left V 0 bases short and J 7 bases short, with 6 bases between. The CDR3 sequence is 12 residues long. Germline CDR1 reads SGHAT; CDR2 reads FQNNGV. The CDR3 here is CASSLEGGGYTF. The CDR3 DNA reads as TGTGCCAGCAGCTTAGAAGGGGGTGGCTACACCTTC.

The rearrangement links TRBV5-1 to TRBJ2-1; D may match TRBD1 or TRBD2 (5 bases each). The CDR3 sequence is 15 residues long. Germline values: CDR1 SGHRS, CDR2 YFSETQ. The ends were cut back, 4 bases at V and 2 bases at J, with 13 bases in the middle. The CDR3 here is CASSRDPAPYNEQFF. CDR3 bases: TGCGCCAGCAGCCGGGACCCAGCTCCCTACAATGAGCAGTTCTTC.

Here the CDR3 reads CASSKQVNTEAFF. DNA for the CDR3: TGTGCCAGCTCAAAACAGGTTAACACTGAAGCTTTCTTT. The rearrangement uses TRBV18 and TRBJ1-1; a possible D gene is TRBD1 (5 bases). The CDR3 has 13 residues. Germline CDR1 is KGHSH and CDR2 is LQKENI. V lost 5 bases and J 2 bases, leaving 9 bases between the germline ends.

The chain links TRBV5-1 to TRBJ2-1, with TRBD1 matching 8 bases. This CDR3 region has 15 residues. Germline V gives CDR1 SGHRS, CDR2 YFSETQ. With V trimmed by 7 bases and J by 4 bases, 10 bases remained unmatched. The CDR3 DNA reads as TGCGCCAGCTCCCTGGACAGGGTAGGGTACAATGAGCAGTTCTTC. Its protein product is CASSLDRVGYNEQFF.

The chain uses TRBV19 and TRBJ2-3; the match to TRBD2 covers 12 bases. Germline trimming cut 5 bases from V and 5 bases from J; bases unmatched to any gene: 5. From germline, CDR1 is LNHDA and CDR2 SQIVND (reference sequence). The CDR3 runs to 15 residues. This CDR3 reads CASSPLAGGEDTQYF. CDR3 DNA: TGTGCCAGTAGTCCACTAGCGGGGGGCGAAGATACGCAGTATTTT.

This chain uses TRBV30 with TRBJ2-2, with a possible D match to TRBD1 (6 bases). The V gene lost 0 bases and the J gene lost 5 bases, with 22 bases spanning the gap. This CDR3 has 18 amino acids. Germline assignment: CDR1 GTSNPN and CDR2 SVGIG (reference sequence). CDR3 in amino acids: CAWSVLFLFGQGTGELFF. The DNA of the CDR3 is TGTGCCTGGAGTGTACTGTTCCTTTTCGGGCAGGGGACCGGGGAGCTGTTTTTT.

The chain recombines TRBV11-3 with TRBJ2-5; D gene ambiguous. CDR1 and CDR2 from the germline V gene are SGHNT and YENEEA. V lost 4 bases and J 3 bases, leaving 15 bases between the germline ends. CDR3 size: 15 residues. CDR3 sequence: CASSSKGRREETQYF. The CDR3 nucleotides are TGTGCCAGCAGCTCGAAGGGCCGTCGCGAAGAGACCCAGTACTTC.

V and J are TRBV5-1 and TRBJ1-6; perhaps TRBD1 as D (5 bases). The V end was cut by 4 bases, the J end by 7 bases, with 12 bases between. The CDR3 has 14 residues. Germline V CDR1 and CDR2: SGHRS, YFSETQ. The CDR3 region has the DNA TGCGCCAGCAGCGCATCCGGGGCCAATTCACCCCTCCACTTT. Its protein is CASSASGANSPLHF.

V gene TRBV6-1 combines with J gene TRBJ1-6, with a tentative D call TRBD1 (5 bases). Germline CDR1 is MNHNS and CDR2 is SASEGT. Between the trimmed V and J ends, which lost 4 bases and 5 bases, there was a span of 15 bases. The CDR3 covers 16 residues. CDR3 residues: CASSVTPGLDNSPLHF. The CDR3, as DNA: TGTGCCAGCAGTGTAACTCCAGGGTTGGATAATTCACCCCTCCACTTT.

The V and J genes are TRBV5-6 and TRBJ1-4, with unresolved D. Per the germline V gene, CDR1 is SGHDT and CDR2 is YYEEEE. With 1 base removed from V and 0 bases from J, the gap between germline ends came to 4 bases. The CDR3 contains 14 residues. The CDR3 loop is CASSLTATNEKLFF. The DNA of the CDR3 is TGTGCCAGCAGCTTGACAGCAACTAATGAAAAACTGTTTTTT.

This rearrangement joins TRBV11-3 to TRBJ2-3; 8 nucleotides line up with TRBD2. Germline V lookup: CDR1 SGHNT, CDR2 YENEEA. The V segment lost 2 bases and the J segment 3 bases; nucleotides outside the gene matches: 7. This CDR3 has 16 amino acids. For the CDR3, the DNA is TGTGCCAGCAGCTTATTTCACGGGGGGGATACAGATACGCAGTATTTT. As protein: CASSLFHGGDTDTQYF.

The chain joins TRBV5-1 to TRBJ1-1, with a possible D match to TRBD1 (5 bases). Deletions cut 9 bases from V and 5 bases from J, with 17 bases between. Germline V gene sequence: CDR1 SGHRS, CDR2 YFSETQ. This CDR3 spans 13 amino acids. CDR3 protein: CATKTTEKTEAFF. CDR3 in DNA: TGCGCCACCAAGACGACAGAGAAGACTGAAGCTTTCTTT.